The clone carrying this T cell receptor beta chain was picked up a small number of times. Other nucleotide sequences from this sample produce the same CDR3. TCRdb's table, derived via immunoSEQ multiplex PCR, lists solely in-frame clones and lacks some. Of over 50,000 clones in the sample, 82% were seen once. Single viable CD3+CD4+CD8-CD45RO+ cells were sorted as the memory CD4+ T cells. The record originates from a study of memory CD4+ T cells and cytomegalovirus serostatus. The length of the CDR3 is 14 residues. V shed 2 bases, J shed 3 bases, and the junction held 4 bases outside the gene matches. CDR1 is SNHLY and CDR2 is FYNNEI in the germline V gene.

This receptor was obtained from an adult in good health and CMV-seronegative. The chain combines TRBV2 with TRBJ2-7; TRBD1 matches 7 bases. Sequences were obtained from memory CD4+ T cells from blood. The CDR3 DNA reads TGTGCCAGCAGTGAACAGGGGGAAAGCTACGAGCAGTACTTC. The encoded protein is CASSEQGESYEQYF.